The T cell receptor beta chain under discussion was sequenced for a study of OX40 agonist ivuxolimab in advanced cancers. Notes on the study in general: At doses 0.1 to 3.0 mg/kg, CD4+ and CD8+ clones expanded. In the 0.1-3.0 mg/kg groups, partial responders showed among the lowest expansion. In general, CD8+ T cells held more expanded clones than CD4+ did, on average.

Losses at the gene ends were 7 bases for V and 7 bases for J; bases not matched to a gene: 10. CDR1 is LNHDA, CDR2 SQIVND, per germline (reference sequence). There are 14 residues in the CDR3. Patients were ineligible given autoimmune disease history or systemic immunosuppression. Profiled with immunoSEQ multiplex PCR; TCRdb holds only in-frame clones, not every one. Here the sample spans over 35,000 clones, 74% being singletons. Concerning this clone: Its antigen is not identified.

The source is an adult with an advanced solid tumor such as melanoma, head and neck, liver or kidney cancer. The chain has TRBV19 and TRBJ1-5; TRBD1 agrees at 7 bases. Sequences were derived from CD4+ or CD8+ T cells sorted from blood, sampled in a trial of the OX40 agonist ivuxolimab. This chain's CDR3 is CASNRGQEYQPQHF. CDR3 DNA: TGTGCCAGTAACAGGGGTCAGGAGTACCAGCCCCAGCATTTT. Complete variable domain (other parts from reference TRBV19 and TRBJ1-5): DGGITQSPKYLFRKEGQNVTLSCEQNLNHDAMYWYRQDPGQGLRLIYYSQIVNDFQKGDIAEGYSVSREKKESFPLTVTSAQKNPTAFYLCASNRGQEYQPQHFGDGTRLSIL.